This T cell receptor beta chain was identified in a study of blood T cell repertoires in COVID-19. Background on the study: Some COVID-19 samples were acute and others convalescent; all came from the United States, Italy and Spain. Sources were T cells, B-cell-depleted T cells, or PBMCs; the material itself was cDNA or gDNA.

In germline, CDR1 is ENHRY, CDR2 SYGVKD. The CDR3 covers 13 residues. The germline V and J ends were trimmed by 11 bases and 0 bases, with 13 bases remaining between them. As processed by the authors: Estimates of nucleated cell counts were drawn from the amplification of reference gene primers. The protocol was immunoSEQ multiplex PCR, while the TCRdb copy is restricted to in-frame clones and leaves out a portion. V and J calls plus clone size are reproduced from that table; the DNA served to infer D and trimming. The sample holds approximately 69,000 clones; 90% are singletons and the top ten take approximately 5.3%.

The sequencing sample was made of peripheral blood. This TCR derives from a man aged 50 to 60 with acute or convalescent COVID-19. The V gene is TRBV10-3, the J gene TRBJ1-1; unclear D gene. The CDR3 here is CALAGDLNTEAFF. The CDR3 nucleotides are TGTGCCCTGGCCGGGGATCTGAACACTGAAGCTTTCTTT.